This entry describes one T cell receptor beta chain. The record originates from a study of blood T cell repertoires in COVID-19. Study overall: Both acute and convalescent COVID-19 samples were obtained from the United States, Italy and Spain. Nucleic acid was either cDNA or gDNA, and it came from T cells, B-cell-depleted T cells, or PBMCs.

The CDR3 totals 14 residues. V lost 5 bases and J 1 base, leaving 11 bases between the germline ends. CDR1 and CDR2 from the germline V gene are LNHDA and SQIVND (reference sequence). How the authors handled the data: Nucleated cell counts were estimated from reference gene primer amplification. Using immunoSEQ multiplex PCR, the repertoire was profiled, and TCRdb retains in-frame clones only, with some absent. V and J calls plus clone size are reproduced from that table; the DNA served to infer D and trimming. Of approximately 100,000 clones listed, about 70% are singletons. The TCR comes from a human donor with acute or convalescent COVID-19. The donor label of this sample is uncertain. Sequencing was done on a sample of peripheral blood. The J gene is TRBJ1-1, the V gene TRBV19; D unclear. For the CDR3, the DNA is TGTGCCAGTAGTTTCGGAGGGTGGAACACTGAAGCTTTCTTT. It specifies CASSFGGWNTEAFF.